A selection of T cell receptor beta chains follows, all from one sample in a study of T cells in Graves' hyperthyroidism and ophthalmopathy. TCRdb called the multiplex PCR reads again in MiXCR, with one record for every CDR3 protein. The sample consists of about 710,000 distinct CDR3 sequences, about a sixth of them appearing once. Sequenced: blood. The origin of the receptors is a man aged 18 to 29 with Graves' hyperthyroidism. Each CDR3 is given with its conserved first and last residue. Each record gives: D gene, clone size, V gene, J gene, CDR3 DNA, CDR3 protein. D genes are given only for firm matches. The listing skips clone size in some rows; elsewhere it reads once, few, many or a size class.

>TRBD2|few|TRBV29-1|TRBJ2-1
TGCAGCGTACTAGCGGGAGCCGCTAATGAGCAGTTCTTC
CSVLAGAANEQFF
>-|many|TRBV2|TRBJ2-2
TGTGCCAGCAGTGGTTTGGGGGGCGCCGGCACCGGGGAGCTGTTTTTT
CASSGLGGAGTGELFF
>TRBD2|many|TRBV27|TRBJ2-7
TGTGCCAGCAGTCCGCGTGGCCTAGCGGACTCTTACGAGCAGTACTTC
CASSPRGLADSYEQYF
>TRBD2|many|TRBV11-2|TRBJ2-3
TGTGCCAGCACCTCGGGGGGTTCTAACACAGATACGCAGTATTTT
CASTSGGSNTDTQYF
>-|many|TRBV28|TRBJ2-3
TGTGCCAGCAGTCCAACCGGGACGGCTAGCACAGATACGCAGTATTTT
CASSPTGTASTDTQYF
>-|many|TRBV18|TRBJ1-1
TGTGCCAGCTCACCAGGGAGGCCCCCGAACACTGAAGCTTTCTTT
CASSPGRPPNTEAFF
>-|few|TRBV19|TRBJ2-1
TGTGCCAGTAGTATTACGAGCTCCTACAATGAGCAGTTCTTC
CASSITSSYNEQFF
>-|once|TRBV29-1|TRBJ1-2
TGCAGCGTTGAACGAGTCAAGAACTATGGCTACACCTTC
CSVERVKNYGYTF
>TRBD1|many|TRBV11-2|TRBJ2-2
TGTGCCAGCAGCCCAGGGGGCTGGACCGGGGAGCTGTTTTTT
CASSPGGWTGELFF
>-|-|TRBV18|TRBJ1-2
TGTGCCAGCTCACCCCCAGTACACCGTAACTATGGCTACACCTTC
CASSPPVHRNYGYTF
>TRBD2|-|TRBV5-6|TRBJ2-1
TGTGCCAGCAGCCTAACTAGCGGGAGAGGCGAGCAGTTCTTC
CASSLTSGRGEQFF
>TRBD1|-|TRBV19|TRBJ1-1
TGTGCCAGTAGGCTACAGGGGTTGAACACTGAAGCTTTCTTT
CASRLQGLNTEAFF
>TRBD2|many|TRBV29-1|TRBJ2-7
TGCAGCATTATGACTAGCGGGAGCTACGAGCAGTACTTC
CSIMTSGSYEQYF
>TRBD2|-|TRBV5-4|TRBJ2-7
TGTGCCAGCAGCTTGAGCGGGGGAGCAGGTAGGGAGCAGTACTTC
CASSLSGGAGREQYF
>TRBD1|-|TRBV5-8|TRBJ2-4
TGTGCCAGCAGCTTGGGACAGGGTGGATCCAAAAACATTCAGTACTTC
CASSLGQGGSKNIQYF
>-|many|TRBV20-1|TRBJ2-7
TGCAGTGCCCGGGGTAGCGAAACCTACGAGCAGTACTTC
CSARGSETYEQYF
>-|-|TRBV9|TRBJ2-6
TGTGCCAGCAGCGTGGGCTCTGGGGCCAACGTCCTGACTTTC
CASSVGSGANVLTF
>TRBD2|few|TRBV29-1|TRBJ2-7
TGCAGCGTTGAAGTGGCGGGGGGCGCGTTCGAGCAGTACTTC
CSVEVAGGAFEQYF
>TRBD2|many|TRBV3-1|TRBJ2-1
TGTGCCAGCAGCCCTATTGCTAGCGGGGGATACAATGAGCAGTTCTTC
CASSPIASGGYNEQFF
>-|few|TRBV20-1|TRBJ2-2
TGCAGTGCTAAGAGGGGGACCGGGGAGCTGTTTTTT
CSAKRGTGELFF